What follows is one T cell receptor (beta chain) and its context. This clonotype was detected once. The target of this receptor is not known. Per-base qualities were not stored, and no clone one base away is much larger. One read alone is weak evidence. Systemically healthy Caucasian individuals from Russia, 39 in total and aged about 6 to 90 years, were included as donors. About 9.6 milliliters of peripheral blood were collected from each donor into EDTA-treated Vacutainer tubes. Ficoll-Paque density-gradient centrifugation was used to isolate PBMCs, with at least 6.5 million obtained per sample. Trizol reagent was used to extract total RNA from PBMCs, with at least 6 micrograms per sample. The percentages of naive CD45RAhigh/CD27high T cells were determined by flow cytometry on a PBMC aliquot from every donor. This sample stems from a study of blood T cells in healthy people across ages (dated by TCRdb to between 2015 and 2016). The study in broad terms: In model experiments, template switching captured about one uniquely barcoded TCR beta cDNA molecule for every two T cells. To track age-related changes in TCR beta repertoire diversity, the study relied on deep sequencing normalized with unique cDNA molecular identifiers. Four age groups were formed from the donors: young (average about 17 years), middle-aged (approximately 40), aged (approximately 60) and long-lived (less than 85). To avoid experimental bias, donors of different ages were randomly spread across the sequencing lanes. Two additional independent replicas of 1 million unique cDNA reads from the same blood draw were analyzed for two donors (one aged 18 to 29 and one aged 80 or older).

Receptor libraries were prepared by 5' RACE. The data were produced on an Illumina HiSeq 2500. The second PCR ran for about 7 to 11 cycles and used a J-beta primer mix along with a sample-barcoded 5' primer. Each TCR beta cDNA molecule received a unique molecular identifier from a template-switch 5' adaptor carrying 12 random nucleotides. At least 2.5 million CDR3-containing paired-end reads were obtained from each sample. The Mint cDNA synthesis kit, primed by a TRBC-specific oligonucleotide, was used to synthesize first-strand cDNA from all RNA. Following uracil-DNA glycosylase treatment, a first 18-cycle PCR with universal primers M1SS and BC2_uni_R was performed on all cDNA. From the authors' description of their analysis: Normalization of each sample was performed by random selection of 1 million high-quality reads, each carrying a distinct molecular identifier. Reads sharing molecular identifiers were discarded rather than binned into consensus sequences. MiTCR, run with a Q25 quality threshold and the strictest error-elimination algorithm, handled CDR3 identification, clonotype clustering and error correction. A nonparametric unseen species model using Euler transformation provided a lower-bound estimate of total TCR beta diversity. In TCRdb, the public reads were trimmed at Q25 with fastp and aligned with MiXCR, with productive beta chains retained. Rows merge per CDR3 protein into single entries with the most common DNA and genes. The V and J calls, along with clone size, are taken from TCRdb and not from the paper's own processing. The table for this sample lists some 750,000 distinct CDR3 sequences; roughly 20% of them were counted only once. The ten largest clones capture under 25% of the sample.

Study-wide findings and limitations: Estimates of total diversity based on one million sequenced T cells were considered lower bounds and underestimates. The long-lived group showed more naive CD4+ T cells, fewer expanded clones and increased TCR diversity than the aged group, suggesting age selection. Because the CMV infection status of the donors was unknown, age-related changes in expanded clonotypes may potentially have been confounded. Observed TCR beta diversity per million T cells fell roughly linearly with age, and a significant reduction was already apparent by age about 36. Since profiling was done on bulk unsorted PBMCs, naive and antigen-experienced compartments could not be conclusively compared. There was a strong correlation between observed TCR beta diversity and the percentage of naive T cells measured by flow cytometry.

Spanning cysteine to phenylalanine, the CDR3 consists of 17 amino acids. The retained sequence is limited to the CDR3, 51 bases, with the frame set at the first base. V sheds 3 bases and J sheds 2 bases, leaving 17 bases between their ends. According to the germline V gene, CDR1 reads KGHSH and CDR2 reads LQKENI. Sequencing was performed on blood. The chain joins TRBV18 to TRBJ1-3, with the D gene not confidently named. This clonotype originated in a man aged 65 to 85 in good health. The CDR3 protein: CASSPQLGVYPGNTIYF. At the DNA level, the sequence is TGTGCCAGCTCACCCCAGCTCGGGGTTTATCCTGGAAACACCATATATTTT.